This T cell receptor beta chain was sequenced in a study of shared clonotypes between healthy human individuals. The V gene lost 3 bases and the J gene lost 3 bases, with 0 bases spanning the gap. CDR3 length equals 11 residues. CDR1 is SGHNT, CDR2 YYREEE, per germline (reference sequence). Free of recent acute infections or vaccinations, the donors were healthy HIV-negative adults. Regarding this clone: Its antigen is as yet unknown.

Study-level findings and limits: Naive CD4 clonotypes overlapped across a handful of donors at about 5.2%.

Investigators spread the genomic DNA of each subset evenly over several immunoSEQ plates. As originally analysed: ImmunoSEQ sequences covered only the junction and lacked quality scores; filtering therefore differed. Clones were sequenced by immunoSEQ multiplex PCR, and TCRdb holds only the in-frame ones, with some missing. Clonal size and the V and J genes are those of that table, whereas D and trimming came from the DNA. The table records about 380,000 clones, roughly 96% of them present only once. The chain is built from TRBV5-4 and TRBJ2-2; D is uncertain. This receptor was taken from a man between 25 and 39 years old in good health. The sample was memory CD8+ T cells sorted from blood. Subset meaning: CD45RO+ cells pooled with CCR7-negative TemRA cells. The CDR3 here is CASSYTGELFF. CDR3 sequence (DNA): TGTGCCAGCAGCTACACCGGGGAGCTGTTTTTT.